A single sample is the source of the 12 T cell receptor beta chains below, sequenced in a study of identical twins (dated by TCRdb to 2016 to 2017). Libraries were prepared through 5' RACE. Sequencing was performed on an Illumina HiSeq 2000. Using fastp trimming at Q25 and MiXCR clonotype assembly, TCRdb reanalyzed the public sequencing data and kept in-frame beta chains. Rows with one shared CDR3 protein collapse into an entry with the most common genes and DNA. This sample lists hundreds of thousands of distinct CDR3 sequences; around 20% were detected once. Around 4.5% of the sample belongs to the ten largest clones. These data were likewise used in another study, on T cells expressing NK-cell markers.

The sequencing sample was made of PBMCs. These receptors originate from a woman between 18 and 30 years old in good health.

The V gene is TRBV6-5, the J gene TRBJ2-1; D is unclear. V was trimmed by 6 bases and J by 7 bases, leaving 10 bases between them. This CDR3 region has 12 residues. From germline, CDR1 is MNHEY and CDR2 SVGAGI. CDR3: CASREGLNEQFF. The CDR3 coding sequence is TGTGCCAGCAGGGAAGGCCTAAATGAGCAGTTCTTC.

V and J are TRBV5-1 and TRBJ2-3; D might be TRBD1 (5 bases). The CDR3 totals 15 residues. CDR1 and CDR2 from the germline V gene are SGHRS and YFSETQ. V was clipped by 2 bases and J by 2 bases, with 12 bases between them. The CDR3 DNA is TGCGCCAGCAGCTTTGGGGCAGACCCCACAGATACGCAGTATTTT. It translates to CASSFGADPTDTQYF.

The chain has TRBV10-3 and TRBJ2-7; D is unresolved. Trimming left V 7 bases short and J 3 bases short, with 19 bases between. The CDR3 extends over 15 amino acids. Looked up from germline, CDR1 is ENHRY and CDR2 is SYGVKD. For the CDR3, the DNA is TGTGCCATCACCCCACCGGCAGAAAAGCTCTACGAGCAGTACTTC. This sequence encodes CAITPPAEKLYEQYF.

The V call is TRBV27, the J call TRBJ2-7; a possible D gene is TRBD2 (6 bases). The germline V gene encodes CDR1 MNHEY and CDR2 SMNVEV (reference sequence). Trimming took 6 bases from V and 4 from J, leaving 22 bases between them. CDR3 length: 16 residues. Here the CDR3 reads CASSYLGGDGGYEQYF. The CDR3 nucleotides read TGTGCCAGCAGCTATCTCGGCGGGGACGGGGGTTACGAGCAGTACTTC.

This clonotype has ten or more counts. The rearrangement joins TRBV20-1 to TRBJ2-3; D is possibly TRBD2 (5 bases). The V end lost 6 bases, the J end lost 2 bases, and 21 bases lay between the germline ends. Germline lookup yields CDR1 DFQATT and CDR2 SNEGSKA (reference sequence). The CDR3 loop spans 16 amino acids. The CDR3 DNA reads TGCAGTGCCTCCCGGACTCCAGGTTGGGTCACAGATACGCAGTATTTT. It encodes CSASRTPGWVTDTQYF.

The chain uses TRBV5-1 and TRBJ2-7, with 7 bases that match TRBD1. Germline CDR1 and CDR2: SGHRS and YFSETQ. The CDR3 contains 15 residues. The V and J ends lost 4 bases and 2 bases, in that order; junction bases with no gene match: 9. As DNA, the CDR3 is TGCGCCAGCAGCATCGCCGGGACAGTGGCCTACGAGCAGTACTTC. It specifies CASSIAGTVAYEQYF.

There are a few counts of this clonotype. J is TRBJ2-2 and V is TRBV12-3 or TRBV12-4; D gene uncertain. Trimming took 6 bases from V and 1 from J, leaving 6 bases between them. The length of the CDR3 is 13 residues. The CDR3: CASRQQNTGELFF. In DNA form, the CDR3 reads TGTGCCAGCAGACAGCAGAACACCGGGGAGCTGTTTTTT.

This rearrangement joins TRBV20-1 to TRBJ2-5, with TRBD1 as a possible D gene (6 bases). Germline-derived CDR1 and CDR2 are DFQATT and SNEGSKA (reference sequence). Trimming removed 6 bases from V and 1 base from J, with 12 bases in between. The CDR3 has 13 residues. CDR3 DNA: TGCAGTGCAGTATCAGGGGTCCAAGAGACCCAGTACTTC. Amino acid sequence: CSAVSGVQETQYF.

The table lists this clonotype with a few counts. This rearrangement joins TRBV20-1 to TRBJ2-5; 9 bases match TRBD2. The CDR3 runs 17 residues. Trimming cost V 2 bases and J 1 base; bases outside gene matches: 11. Looked up from germline, CDR1 is DFQATT and CDR2 is SNEGSKA (reference sequence). DNA for the CDR3: TGCAGTGCTAGATCCACGAGCGGGGGGACTGTCCAAGAGACCCAGTACTTC. It codes for CSARSTSGGTVQETQYF.

This clonotype was detected only once. V and J are TRBV24-1 and TRBJ2-3, with TRBD2 identical over 8 bases. With 4 bases clipped from V and 4 bases from J, the junction kept 9 bases outside the gene matches. Germline-derived CDR1 and CDR2 are KGHDR and SFDVKD. CDR3 size: 16 residues. The CDR3 protein is CATSDPQAGVSDTQYF. CDR3 in DNA: TGTGCCACCAGTGACCCTCAAGCGGGAGTTTCAGATACGCAGTATTTT.

The chain combines TRBV5-1 with TRBJ1-1, with 9 bases that match TRBD1. Germline assignment: CDR1 SGHRS and CDR2 YFSETQ. The CDR3 sequence is 15 residues long. The junction had 4 bases not matched to a gene; V was cut back by 2 bases and J by 2 bases. The CDR3 region has the DNA TGCGCCAGCAGCTTACAGACAGGGGGAAACACTGAAGCTTTCTTT. This sequence encodes CASSLQTGGNTEAFF. Full variable domain (missing parts from reference TRBV5-1 and TRBJ1-1): KAGVTQTPRYLIKTRGQQVTLSCSPISGHRSVSWYQQTPGQGLQFLFEYFSETQRNKGNFPGRFSGRQFSNSRSEMNVSTLELGDSALYLCASSLQTGGNTEAFFGQGTRLTVV.

This clonotype has a handful of counts. The V call is TRBV20-1, the J call TRBJ2-7; D may be TRBD1 (6 bases). Trimming shortened V by 4 bases and J by 6 bases, and 10 bases separated the two germline ends. The germline CDR1 and CDR2 sequences are DFQATT and SNEGSKA (reference sequence). The CDR3 is 11 residues long. Here the CDR3 DNA reads TGCAGTGCTACACAGGGTTTCGAGCAGTACTTC. Translation: CSATQGFEQYF.